This TCR beta chain was sequenced for a study of blood T cells in healthy people across ages. Overall study findings and caveats: Diversity estimates drawn from one million T cells were deemed underestimates. Higher naive T cell percentage went strongly together with higher TCR beta diversity. Getting older went along with TCR beta diversity per million T cells dropping roughly linearly.

The second PCR ran about 7 to 12 cycles with a sample-barcoded 5' primer and J-beta primers. One entry per CDR3 protein, called by TCRdb with MiXCR from the 5' RACE reads. The table includes more than 1.4 million distinct CDR3 sequences, about 43% detected once. About this clonotype: What it recognizes is unknown.

Caucasian individuals from Russia who were healthy and aged roughly 6 to 95 acted as donors. The CDR3 runs to 15 residues. Per germline, CDR1 ENHRY and CDR2 SYGVKD. This sequence was found in a woman in her late teens or twenties in good health. The sample taken for sequencing was blood. This rearrangement joins TRBV10-3 to TRBJ2-4; 7 nucleotides line up with TRBD1. The J call is uncertain, as TRBJ2-7 better fits the DNA end. CDR3 amino acids: CAISDSQGETYEQYF. DNA for the CDR3: TGTGCCATCAGTGATTCCCAGGGGGAGACCTACGAGCAGTACTTC.